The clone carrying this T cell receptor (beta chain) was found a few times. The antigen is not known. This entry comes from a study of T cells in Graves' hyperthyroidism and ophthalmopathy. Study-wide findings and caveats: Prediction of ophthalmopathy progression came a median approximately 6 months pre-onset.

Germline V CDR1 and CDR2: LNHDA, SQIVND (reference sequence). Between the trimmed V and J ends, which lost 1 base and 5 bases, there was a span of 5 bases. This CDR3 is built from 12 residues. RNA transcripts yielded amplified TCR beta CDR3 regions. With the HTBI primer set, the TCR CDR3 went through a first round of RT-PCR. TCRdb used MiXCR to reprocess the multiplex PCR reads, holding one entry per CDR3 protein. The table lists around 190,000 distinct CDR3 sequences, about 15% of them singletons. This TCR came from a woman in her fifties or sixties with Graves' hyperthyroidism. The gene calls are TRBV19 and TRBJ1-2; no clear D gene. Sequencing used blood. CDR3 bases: TGTGCCAGTAGTATAGGGAAGTATGGCTACACCTTC. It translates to CASSIGKYGYTF.